A selection of T cell receptor beta chains follows, all from one sample in a study of cytomegalovirus exposure and HLA in healthy donors. Repertoires were generated with immunoSEQ multiplex PCR, while TCRdb's copy carries only in-frame clones and drops some. The sample contains about 180,000 clones, roughly four fifths of which appear only once. Sequencing input: PBMCs. These receptors were taken from a female donor in good health and CMV-seronegative. The conserved cysteine and the conserved F or W are not part of the CDR3 here. The order of the fields is clone size, V gene, J gene, CDR3 protein. Some rows mark clone size as missing; the rest say once, few, many or name a class of expanded clone.

clone_size: .; v_call: TRBV27; j_call: TRBJ1-1; cdr3_aa: ASGPKTGVPTEAF
clone_size: .; v_call: TRBV28; j_call: TRBJ2-1; cdr3_aa: ASNTGSDEQF
clone_size: .; v_call: TRBV7-2; j_call: TRBJ2-2; cdr3_aa: ASSLGLLTGELF
clone_size: .; v_call: TRBV7-8; j_call: TRBJ2-2; cdr3_aa: ASTTGYRGIAGELF
clone_size: few; v_call: TRBV5-1; j_call: TRBJ1-1; cdr3_aa: ASSSTGGVATEAF
clone_size: .; v_call: TRBV4-3; j_call: .; cdr3_aa: ASSQDLRSGVGYEQY
clone_size: .; v_call: TRBV5-1; j_call: TRBJ2-3; cdr3_aa: ASSNSGSGTQY
clone_size: .; v_call: TRBV5-1; j_call: TRBJ2-6; cdr3_aa: ASSLVRGGNAGANVLT
clone_size: .; v_call: TRBV7-9; j_call: TRBJ2-2; cdr3_aa: ASSPRADRRNTGELF
clone_size: .; v_call: TRBV15; j_call: TRBJ1-5; cdr3_aa: ATSRDRGGQEPQH
clone_size: .; v_call: TRBV14; j_call: TRBJ2-7; cdr3_aa: ASSPGTGAYEQY
clone_size: .; v_call: TRBV14; j_call: TRBJ2-7; cdr3_aa: ASSQSTGTYEQY
clone_size: .; v_call: TRBV5-8; j_call: TRBJ1-2; cdr3_aa: ASSPGQREASSVGYT
clone_size: .; v_call: TRBV28; j_call: TRBJ2-7; cdr3_aa: ASSSGGGRGAYEQY
clone_size: once; v_call: TRBV7-9; j_call: TRBJ2-7; cdr3_aa: ASSLGAGYEQY
clone_size: .; v_call: TRBV7-2; j_call: TRBJ1-1; cdr3_aa: ASSRTGSVGTEAF